This T cell receptor beta chain was observed in a study of blood T cell repertoires in COVID-19. Study-level information: Samples of COVID-19 (acute and convalescent) were obtained from the United States, Italy and Spain. T cells, B-cell-depleted T cells, or PBMCs supplied cDNA or gDNA.

In the source study's methods: Reference gene primer amplification yielded estimated nucleated cell counts. This table comes from immunoSEQ multiplex PCR, and its TCRdb copy is limited to in-frame clones, with some not included. Clone size and the V and J calls come from that table; the DNA yielded D and trimming. The sample lists 95,000 to 150,000 clones, 70% to 85% seen once, with 4% to 5.5% in the top ten. This sequence originates from a woman in her 70s with acute or convalescent COVID-19. The sequencing input was peripheral blood.

The CDR3 sequence is CASSPLASSYNEQFF. In DNA form, the CDR3 reads TGTGCCAGCAGCCCCCTGGCTAGCTCCTACAATGAGCAGTTCTTC. The rearrangement uses TRBV7-9 and TRBJ2-1, with D unclear. This CDR3 has 15 residues. The ends were cut back, 5 bases at V and 0 bases at J, with 11 bases in the middle. Germline lookup yields CDR1 SEHNR and CDR2 FQNEAQ (reference sequence).